This T cell receptor beta chain was documented in a study of regulatory T cells in long-lasting Graves disease. There are 15 residues in the CDR3. Germline V gene lookup returns CDR1 SNHLY and CDR2 FYNNEI. The V end was cut by 3 bases, the J end by 0 bases, with 9 bases between. With iRepertoire HTBI primers and Arm-PCR of CDR3 regions, TCR beta libraries were built. Each CDR3 protein is one row after TCRdb ran MiXCR on the multiplex PCR reads. The repertoire holds a few hundred thousand distinct CDR3 sequences, around a quarter seen once, with around 24% in the top ten. The time point is: persistent/refractory GD, antithyroid drugs over 5 years with positive TRAb. RNA extracted from PBMCs served as the sequencing template. Patients were from an endocrinology department in Xi'an, China.

The specimen was peripheral blood mononuclear cells (PBMCs), collected when the disease was refractory, from a patient treated with antithyroid drugs. V gene TRBV2 combines with J gene TRBJ2-1; possibly TRBD2 for D (5 bases). The TCR was taken from a female donor with Graves disease. This CDR3 reads CASSETTSSYNEQFF. Written as DNA, the CDR3 is TGTGCCAGCAGTGAGACTACCAGCTCCTACAATGAGCAGTTCTTC.